This T cell receptor beta chain was profiled in a study of CD8+ T cells in alopecia areata. Study at large: Percent of scalp involved defined treated patients' severity scores.

This sample's treatment: oral pan-JAK inhibitor, 5-10 mg twice daily. CD4+ and CD8+ T cells were sorted from PBMCs. Reverse transcription of extracted RNA yielded cDNA, which provided the sequencing template. Assay used: immunoSEQ multiplex PCR; TCRdb lists only in-frame clones, some missing. The table records fewer than 250,000 clones, more than 30% of them present only once. The CDR3 runs to 13 residues. The germline V and J ends were trimmed by 5 bases and 2 bases, with 9 bases remaining between them. CDR1 PRHDT and CDR2 FYEKMQ come from the germline V gene (reference sequence). General study findings and limits: The study found TCR sharing across patients less clear than in mice, possibly for HLA reasons. Only one nonresponder was present, which leaves the link between baseline CD8+ expansion and response uncertain.

Details on this clone: The antigen remains unidentified.

This clonotype was obtained from a human donor with alopecia areata. This chain joins TRBV13 and TRBJ2-5; D is unresolved. This specimen was CD4+ T cells sorted from blood, taken between weeks 30 and 35, from a patient treated with tofacitinib. CDR3 nucleotides: TGTGCCAGCAGCCCAGGTTTTCAAGAGACCCAGTACTTC. This encodes CASSPGFQETQYF.